This T cell receptor beta chain is from a study of cytomegalovirus exposure and HLA in healthy donors. This clone showed up just a few times. Its antigen remains unidentified. The CDR3 is 14 residues long. The trim removed 5 bases at V and 2 bases at J, leaving 4 bases unmatched. Germline V gene sequence: CDR1 LNHNV, CDR2 YYDKDF (reference sequence). PCR involved 60 Vbeta and 13 Jbeta primers. Sequenced by immunoSEQ multiplex PCR; TCRdb stores in-frame clones only, minus some. The sample lists some 130,000 clones, over 60% occurring once. Regarding the study as a whole: In vitro, three CMV-associated chains proved specific for CMV antigens. Overall, under 200 TCR beta chains were annotated as cytomegalovirus-associated. The study assumed roughly uniform donor sequencing depth for presence/absence analyses. According to a later analysis, donors in an Asian-associated ancestry cluster reportedly had fewer N-insertions than the roughly 640-donor mean.

This chain uses TRBV15 with TRBJ2-5; TRBD2 agrees at 8 bases. The receptor was derived from a male donor in good health and CMV-seropositive. Input material: PBMCs. CDR3 coding DNA: TGTGCCACCAGCTCGGGACTAGAACAAGAGACCCAGTACTTC. It codes for CATSSGLEQETQYF. Drawing the rest from reference TRBV15 and TRBJ2-5, the complete variable domain is DAMVIQNPRYQVTQFGKPVTLSCSQTLNHNVMYWYQQKSSQAPKLLFHYYDKDFNNEADTPDNFQSRRPNTSFCFLDIRSPGLGDTAMYLCATSSGLEQETQYFGPGTRLLVL.